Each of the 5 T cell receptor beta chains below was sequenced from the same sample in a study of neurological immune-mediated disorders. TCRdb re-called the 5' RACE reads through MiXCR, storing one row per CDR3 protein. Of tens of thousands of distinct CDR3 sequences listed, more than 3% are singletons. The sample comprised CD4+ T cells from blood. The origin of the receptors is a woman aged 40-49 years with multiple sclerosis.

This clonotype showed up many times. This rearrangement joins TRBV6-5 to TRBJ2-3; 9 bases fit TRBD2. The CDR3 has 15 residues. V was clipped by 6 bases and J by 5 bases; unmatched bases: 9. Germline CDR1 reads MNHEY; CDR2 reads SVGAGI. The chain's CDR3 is CASSVGRGGQDTQYF. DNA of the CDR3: TGTGCCAGCAGCGTAGGGCGGGGGGGTCAAGATACGCAGTATTTT.

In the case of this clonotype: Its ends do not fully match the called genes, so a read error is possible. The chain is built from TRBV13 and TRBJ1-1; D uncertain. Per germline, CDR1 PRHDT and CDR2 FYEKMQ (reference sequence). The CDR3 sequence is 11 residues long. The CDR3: CVSSLAIEAFF. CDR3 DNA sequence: TGTGTCAGCAGCTTGGCCATTGAAGCTTTCTTT.

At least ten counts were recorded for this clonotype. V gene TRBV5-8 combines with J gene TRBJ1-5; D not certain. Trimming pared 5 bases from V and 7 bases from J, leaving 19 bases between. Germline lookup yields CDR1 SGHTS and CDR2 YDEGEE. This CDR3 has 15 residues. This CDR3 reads CASSRGPTGSQPQHF. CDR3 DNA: TGTGCCAGCAGTCGCGGGCCTACGGGGAGCCAGCCCCAGCATTTT.

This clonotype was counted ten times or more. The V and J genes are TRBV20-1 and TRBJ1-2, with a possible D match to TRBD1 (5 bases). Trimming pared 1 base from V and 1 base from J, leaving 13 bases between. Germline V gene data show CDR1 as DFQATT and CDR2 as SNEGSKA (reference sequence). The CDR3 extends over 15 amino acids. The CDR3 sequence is CSARAQGLLNYGYTF. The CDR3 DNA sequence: TGCAGTGCTAGAGCCCAGGGACTCCTTAACTATGGCTACACCTTC.

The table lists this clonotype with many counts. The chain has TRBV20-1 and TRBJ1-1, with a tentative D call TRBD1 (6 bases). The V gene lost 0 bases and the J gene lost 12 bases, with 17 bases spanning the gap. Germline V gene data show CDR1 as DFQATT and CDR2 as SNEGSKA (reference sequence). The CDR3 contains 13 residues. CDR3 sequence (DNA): TGCAGTGCTAGAGATTTCCGGGCCAGGGGAACTTTCTTT. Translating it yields CSARDFRARGTFF.